The T cell receptor beta chain described here comes from a study of PD-1 blockade in classical Hodgkin lymphoma. Using immunoSEQ multiplex PCR, the repertoire was profiled, and TCRdb retains in-frame clones only, with some absent. The table lists 20,000 or so clones, nearly 90% of them singletons. Findings and limits, study-wide: According to reports, newly diagnosed patients had lower baseline TCR diversity than healthy donors, and relapsed/refractory patients had lower baseline TCR diversity still.

After removal of 3 bases from V and 2 bases from J, the junction contained 2 bases not matched to a gene. CDR3 length: 13 amino acids. Germline CDR1 GTSNPN, CDR2 SVGIG (reference sequence). Time point given: newly diagnosed, previously untreated cHL patient sample. Negative magnetic selection isolated CD4+ T cells from thawed PBMCs. As concerns this clone: Its target is not known.

The rearrangement links TRBV30 to TRBJ2-7, with TRBD2 identical over 9 bases. The material sequenced was CD4+ T cells from blood. The sequence was collected from a human donor with classical Hodgkin lymphoma. The DNA of the CDR3 is TGTGCCTGGAGACTAGCGGGCACCTACGAGCAGTACTTC. Translating gives CAWRLAGTYEQYF. The full variable domain, its missing parts supplied by reference TRBV30 and TRBJ2-7, is SQTIHQWPATLVQPVGSPLSLECTVEGTSNPNLYWYRQAAGRGLQLLFYSVGIGQISSEVPQNLSASRPQDRQFILSSKKLLLSDSGFYLCAWRLAGTYEQYFGPGTRLTVT.